The 9 T cell receptor beta chains listed next were all sequenced from one sample in a study of blood T cell repertoires in COVID-19. Sequencing used immunoSEQ multiplex PCR; TCRdb keeps in-frame clones, though not all of them. The table lists 150,000 to 200,000 clones, 88% of them singletons. The sample consisted of peripheral blood. The source of these receptors is a man between 60 and 75 years old with acute or convalescent COVID-19.

The rearrangement uses TRBV30 and TRBJ2-1, with D possibly TRBD2 on 7 matching bases. Germline lookup yields CDR1 GTSNPN and CDR2 SVGIG (reference sequence). The CDR3 extends over 12 amino acids. V was pared by 5 bases and J by 10 bases, with 15 bases between. CDR3 DNA sequence: TGTGCCTGGGGACGGGGGCGGGAGGAGCAGTTCTTC. Translating gives CAWGRGREEQFF.

This clone was seen more than once but under ten times. The rearrangement links TRBV3-1 (or the pseudogene TRBV3-2) to TRBJ1-1; possible D gene TRBD1, 5 bases. The length of the CDR3 is 15 residues. Germline values: CDR1 LGHDT, CDR2 YNNKEL (reference sequence). The V gene lost 4 bases and the J gene lost 3 bases, with 15 bases spanning the gap. The CDR3 sequence: CASSPQGSRDTEAFF. The CDR3 coding sequence is TGTGCCAGCAGCCCGCAGGGATCCCGGGACACTGAAGCTTTCTTT.

J is TRBJ1-6 and V is TRBV7-2; TRBD1 agrees at 8 bases. In germline, CDR1 is SGHTA, CDR2 FQGNSA. V lost 5 bases, J lost 9 bases, and 9 bases stayed unmatched. There are 15 residues in the CDR3. The CDR3 DNA is TGTGCCAGCAGCAGACAGGGGTCGCTGGGTTCACCCCTCCACTTT. Protein sequence: CASSRQGSLGSPLHF.

The CDR3 reads CASRDIGSTDTQYF. The CDR3, as DNA: TGTGCCAGCAGGGACATCGGGAGCACAGATACGCAGTATTTT. The chain is built from TRBV6-5 and TRBJ2-3, with D tentatively TRBD1 (5 bases). The CDR3 extends over 14 amino acids. The germline V gene has CDR1 MNHEY and CDR2 SVGAGI. V was shortened by 6 bases and J by 0 bases, with 10 bases between the two germline ends.

This CDR3 is CAISGQLNTEAFF. In nucleotides, the CDR3 is TGTGCCATCAGTGGACAGCTGAACACTGAAGCTTTCTTT. The chain couples TRBV10-3 to TRBJ1-1, with a weak D call TRBD1 (5 bases). Germline values: CDR1 ENHRY, CDR2 SYGVKD. The CDR3 has 13 amino acids. V lost 4 bases, J lost 0 bases, and 6 bases lay in between.

The chain has TRBV5-4 and TRBJ2-2, with D perhaps assigned TRBD1 or TRBD2 (5 bases each). Germline CDR1 SGHNT, CDR2 YYREEE (reference sequence). Trimming took 4 bases from V and 2 from J, leaving 12 bases between them. CDR3 length equals 15 residues. CDR3 nucleotide sequence: TGTGCCAGCAGCGTGGGACGGAGTAACACCGGGGAGCTGTTTTTT. This encodes CASSVGRSNTGELFF. Based on the CDR3 plus reference TRBV5-4 and TRBJ2-2, the full variable domain is ETGVTQSPTHLIKTRGQQVTLRCSSQSGHNTVSWYQQALGQGPQFIFQYYREEENGRGNFPPRFSGLQFPNYSSELNVNALELDDSALYLCASSVGRSNTGELFFGEGSRLTVL.

The J gene is TRBJ2-3, the V gene TRBV7-2; TRBD2 matches 11 bases. The J segment lost 2 bases and the V segment lost 5 bases, leaving 12 bases of the junction unmatched. The CDR3 is made up of 18 amino acids. Germline CDR1 and CDR2: SGHTA and FQGNSA. CDR3 DNA sequence: TGTGCCAGCAGCCCTGGGACTAGCGGACCTTTATACACAGATACGCAGTATTTT. It codes for CASSPGTSGPLYTDTQYF.

The rearrangement joins TRBV5-1 to TRBJ1-3; 7 nucleotides match TRBD1. Germline V gene sequence: CDR1 SGHRS, CDR2 YFSETQ. Trimming cost V 4 bases and J 3 bases; bases outside gene matches: 16. CDR3 size: 18 residues. The CDR3 spells CASSGTSTGTAFGNTIYF. CDR3 DNA sequence: TGCGCCAGCAGCGGGACCTCGACCGGGACAGCTTTTGGAAACACCATATATTTT.

The gene calls are TRBV7-9 and TRBJ1-2; 9 positions agree with TRBD1. V gave up 1 base and J gave up 6 bases; unmatched junction bases: 3. The CDR3 totals 14 residues. The germline CDR1 and CDR2 sequences are SEHNR and FQNEAQ (reference sequence). The CDR3 spells CASSLDTGGDGYTF. The CDR3 DNA sequence: TGTGCCAGCAGCTTAGATACAGGGGGCGATGGCTACACCTTC.